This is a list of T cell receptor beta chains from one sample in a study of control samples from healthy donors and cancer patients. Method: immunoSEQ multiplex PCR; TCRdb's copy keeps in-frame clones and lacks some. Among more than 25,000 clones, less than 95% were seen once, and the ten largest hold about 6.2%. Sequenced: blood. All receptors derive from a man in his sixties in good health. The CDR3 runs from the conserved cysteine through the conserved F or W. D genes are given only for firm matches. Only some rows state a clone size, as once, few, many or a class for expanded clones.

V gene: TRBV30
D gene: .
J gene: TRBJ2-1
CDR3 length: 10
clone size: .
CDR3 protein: CAWSPPEQFF
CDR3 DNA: TGTGCCTGGAGTCCCCCTGAGCAGTTCTTC

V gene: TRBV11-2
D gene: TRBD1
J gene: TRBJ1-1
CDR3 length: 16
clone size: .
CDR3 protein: CASSFRRTGQNTEAFF
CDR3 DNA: TGTGCCAGCAGCTTTAGACGGACAGGCCAGAACACTGAAGCTTTCTTT

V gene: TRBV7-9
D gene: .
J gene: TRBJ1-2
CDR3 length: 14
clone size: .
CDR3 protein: CASSRWTVNYGYTF
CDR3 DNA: TGTGCCAGCAGCCGATGGACGGTAAACTATGGCTACACCTTC

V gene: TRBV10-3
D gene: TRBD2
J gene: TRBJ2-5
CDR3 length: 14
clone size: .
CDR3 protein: CAIRAGGPLETQYF
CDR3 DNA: TGTGCCATCAGAGCGGGGGGGCCTTTGGAGACCCAGTACTTC

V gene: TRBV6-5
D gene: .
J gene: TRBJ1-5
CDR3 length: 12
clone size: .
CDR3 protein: CASARGNQPQHF
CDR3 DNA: TGTGCCAGCGCGAGGGGGAATCAGCCCCAGCATTTT

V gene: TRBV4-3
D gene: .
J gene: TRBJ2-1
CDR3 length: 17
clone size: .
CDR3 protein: CASSQDLTTTGPREQFF
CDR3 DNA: TGCGCCAGCAGCCAAGACCTAACGACGACAGGCCCCCGTGAGCAGTTCTTC

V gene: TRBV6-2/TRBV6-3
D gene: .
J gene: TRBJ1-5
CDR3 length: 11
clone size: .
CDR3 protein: CASSSPGPQHF
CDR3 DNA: TGTGCCAGCAGCTCTCCGGGGCCCCAGCATTTT

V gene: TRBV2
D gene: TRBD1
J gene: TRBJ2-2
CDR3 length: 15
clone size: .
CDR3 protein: CASRETGLNTGELFF
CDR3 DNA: TGTGCCAGCAGAGAGACAGGGCTGAACACCGGGGAGCTGTTTTTT

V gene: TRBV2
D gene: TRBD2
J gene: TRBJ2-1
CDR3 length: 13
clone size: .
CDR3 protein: CASRRGGYNEQFF
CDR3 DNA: TGTGCCAGCAGGCGGGGGGGATACAATGAGCAGTTCTTC

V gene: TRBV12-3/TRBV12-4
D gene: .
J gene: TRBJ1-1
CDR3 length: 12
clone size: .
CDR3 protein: CASSRGNTEAFF
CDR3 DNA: TGTGCCAGCAGCAGGGGGAACACTGAAGCTTTCTTT

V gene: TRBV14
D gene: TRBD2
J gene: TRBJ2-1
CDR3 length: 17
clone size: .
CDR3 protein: CASNDQRLAGSYNEQFF
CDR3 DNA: TGTGCCAGCAACGATCAAAGACTAGCGGGCTCCTACAATGAGCAGTTCTTC

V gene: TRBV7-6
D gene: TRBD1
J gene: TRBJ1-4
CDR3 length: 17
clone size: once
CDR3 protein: CASSATGGIGTNEKLFF
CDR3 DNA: TGTGCCAGCAGCGCGACAGGGGGCATAGGGACTAATGAAAAACTGTTTTTT

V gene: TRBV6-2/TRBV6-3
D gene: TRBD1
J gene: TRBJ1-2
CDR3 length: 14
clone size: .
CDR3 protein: CASSTGTGNYGYTF
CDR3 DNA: TGTGCCAGCAGCACCGGGACAGGGAACTATGGCTACACCTTC

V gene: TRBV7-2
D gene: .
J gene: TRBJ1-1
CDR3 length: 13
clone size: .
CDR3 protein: CASSRTENTEAFF
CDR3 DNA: TGTGCCAGCAGCAGGACGGAGAACACTGAAGCTTTCTTT

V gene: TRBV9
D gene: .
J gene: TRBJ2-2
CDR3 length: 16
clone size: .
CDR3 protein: CASSVGGTPNTGELFF
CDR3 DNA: TGTGCCAGCAGCGTAGGTGGGACACCTAACACCGGGGAGCTGTTTTTT

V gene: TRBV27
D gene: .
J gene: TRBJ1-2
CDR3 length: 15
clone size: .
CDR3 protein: CASTQARPGDYGYTF
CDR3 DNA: TGTGCCAGCACGCAGGCCAGGCCCGGAGACTATGGCTACACCTTC

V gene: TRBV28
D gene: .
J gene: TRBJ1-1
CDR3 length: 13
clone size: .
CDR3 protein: CASRASMNTEAFF
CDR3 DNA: TGTGCCAGCAGGGCCAGTATGAACACTGAAGCTTTCTTT

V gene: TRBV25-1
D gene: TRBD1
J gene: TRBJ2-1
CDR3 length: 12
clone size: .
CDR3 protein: CASTPGTGDEFF
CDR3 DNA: TGTGCCAGCACCCCCGGGACAGGGGATGAGTTCTTC

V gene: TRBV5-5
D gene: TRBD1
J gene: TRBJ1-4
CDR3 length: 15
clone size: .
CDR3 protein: CASSFRGHTNEKLFF
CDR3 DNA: TGTGCCAGCAGCTTCAGGGGGCATACTAATGAAAAACTGTTTTTT

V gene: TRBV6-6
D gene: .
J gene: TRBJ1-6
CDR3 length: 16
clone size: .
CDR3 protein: CASSYSSVGYNSPLHF
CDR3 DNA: TGTGCCAGCAGTTACTCGAGTGTAGGCTATAATTCACCCCTCCACTTT

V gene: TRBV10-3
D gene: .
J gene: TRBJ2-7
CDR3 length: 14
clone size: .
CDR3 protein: CAISESTSPYEQYF
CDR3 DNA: TGTGCCATCAGTGAGTCAACTAGCCCCTACGAGCAGTACTTC

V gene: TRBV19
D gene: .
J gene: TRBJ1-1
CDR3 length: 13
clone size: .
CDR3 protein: CAGVGRGNTEAFF
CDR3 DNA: TGTGCCGGCGTAGGGAGGGGGAACACTGAAGCTTTCTTT

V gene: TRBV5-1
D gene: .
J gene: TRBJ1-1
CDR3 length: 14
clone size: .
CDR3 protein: CASSELGRYTEAFF
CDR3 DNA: TGCGCCAGCAGCGAATTGGGACGTTACACTGAAGCTTTCTTT

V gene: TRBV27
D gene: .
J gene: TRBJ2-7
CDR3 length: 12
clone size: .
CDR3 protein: CASSDRLTEQYF
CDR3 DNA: TGTGCCAGCAGTGACAGGCTTACCGAGCAGTACTTC

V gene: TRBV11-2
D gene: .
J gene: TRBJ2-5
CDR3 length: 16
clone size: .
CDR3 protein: CASSLREGARQETQYF
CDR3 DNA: TGTGCCAGCAGCTTAAGGGAGGGGGCGAGGCAAGAGACCCAGTACTTC

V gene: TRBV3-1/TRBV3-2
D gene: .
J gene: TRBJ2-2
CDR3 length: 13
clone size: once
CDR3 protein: CASSPLASGELFF
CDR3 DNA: TGTGCCAGCAGCCCCCTAGCCAGCGGGGAGCTGTTTTTT

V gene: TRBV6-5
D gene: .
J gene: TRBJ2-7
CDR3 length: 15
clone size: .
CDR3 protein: CASSQDRSSSYEQYF
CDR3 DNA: TGTGCCAGCAGCCAGGACAGATCCAGCTCCTACGAGCAGTACTTC

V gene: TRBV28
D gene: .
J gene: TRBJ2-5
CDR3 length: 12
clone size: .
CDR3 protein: CASSLLQETQYF
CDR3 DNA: TGTGCCAGCAGTCTGCTCCAAGAGACCCAGTACTTC

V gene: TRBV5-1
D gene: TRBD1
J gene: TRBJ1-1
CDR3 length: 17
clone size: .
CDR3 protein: CASSSELGTGMNTEAFF
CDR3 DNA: TGCGCCAGCAGCTCGGAACTCGGGACAGGGATGAACACTGAAGCTTTCTTT

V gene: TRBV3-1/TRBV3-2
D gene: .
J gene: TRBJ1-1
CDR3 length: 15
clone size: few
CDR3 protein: CASSQDTGENTEAFF
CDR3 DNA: TGTGCCAGCAGCCAAGATACCGGGGAGAACACTGAAGCTTTCTTT

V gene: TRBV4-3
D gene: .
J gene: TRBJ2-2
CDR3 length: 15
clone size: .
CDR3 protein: CASSQDIVNTGELFF
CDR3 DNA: TGCGCCAGCAGCCAAGATATAGTGAACACCGGGGAGCTGTTTTTT

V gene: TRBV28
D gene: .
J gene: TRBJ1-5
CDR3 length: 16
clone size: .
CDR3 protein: CASSDPGGHSNQPQHF
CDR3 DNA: TGTGCCAGCAGTGACCCGGGGGGACATAGCAATCAGCCCCAGCATTTT

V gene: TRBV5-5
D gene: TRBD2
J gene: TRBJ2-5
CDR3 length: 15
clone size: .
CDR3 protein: CASSAGLANQETQYF
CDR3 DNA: TGTGCCAGCAGCGCAGGACTAGCAAACCAAGAGACCCAGTACTTC

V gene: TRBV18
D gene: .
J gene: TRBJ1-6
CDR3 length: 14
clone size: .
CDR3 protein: CASSIQGNNSPLHF
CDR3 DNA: TGTGCCAGCTCAATTCAGGGGAATAATTCACCCCTCCACTTT

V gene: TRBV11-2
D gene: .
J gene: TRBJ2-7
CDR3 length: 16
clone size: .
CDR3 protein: CASSFPRAGQIHEQYF
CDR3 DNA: TGTGCCAGCAGCTTCCCCCGGGCGGGACAAATCCACGAGCAGTACTTC

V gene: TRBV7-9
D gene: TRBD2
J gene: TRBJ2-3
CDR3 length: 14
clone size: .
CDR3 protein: CASSLRRGGDTQYF
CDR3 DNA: TGTGCCAGCAGCTTAAGGCGGGGGGGCGATACGCAGTATTTT

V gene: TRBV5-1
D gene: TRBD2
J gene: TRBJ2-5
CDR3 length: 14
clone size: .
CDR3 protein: CASSLTSGQETQYF
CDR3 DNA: TGCGCCAGCAGCTTGACTAGCGGTCAAGAGACCCAGTACTTC

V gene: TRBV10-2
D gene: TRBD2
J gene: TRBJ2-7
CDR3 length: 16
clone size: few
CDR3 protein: CASRGGRGSPSYEQYF
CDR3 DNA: TGCGCCAGCAGGGGCGGGAGGGGAAGCCCGAGCTACGAGCAGTACTTC

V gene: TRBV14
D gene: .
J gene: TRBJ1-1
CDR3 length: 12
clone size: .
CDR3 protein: CASSQNRVGAFF
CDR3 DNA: TGTGCCAGCAGCCAAAACAGGGTGGGAGCTTTCTTT

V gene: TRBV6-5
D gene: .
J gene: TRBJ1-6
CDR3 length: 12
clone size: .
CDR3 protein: CASSKTGSPLHF
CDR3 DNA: TGTGCCAGCAGTAAGACGGGTTCACCCCTCCACTTT

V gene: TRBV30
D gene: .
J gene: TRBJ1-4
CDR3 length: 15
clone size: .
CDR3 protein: CAWRPRGRGNEKLFF
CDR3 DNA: TGTGCCTGGAGACCGCGAGGCCGCGGGAATGAAAAACTGTTTTTT

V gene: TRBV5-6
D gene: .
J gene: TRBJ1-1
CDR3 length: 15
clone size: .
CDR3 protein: CASSLVGNMNTEAFF
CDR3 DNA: TGTGCCAGCAGCTTGGTCGGAAACATGAACACTGAAGCTTTCTTT

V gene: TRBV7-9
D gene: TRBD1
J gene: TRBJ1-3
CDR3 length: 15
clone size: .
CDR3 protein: CASSLTGDSGNTIYF
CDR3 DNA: TGTGCCAGCAGCTTGACAGGGGACTCTGGAAACACCATATATTTT

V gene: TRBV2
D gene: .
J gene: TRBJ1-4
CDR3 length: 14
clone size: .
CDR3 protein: CASSVRQGREKLFF
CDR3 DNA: TGTGCCAGCAGTGTTAGGCAGGGGCGGGAAAAACTGTTTTTT

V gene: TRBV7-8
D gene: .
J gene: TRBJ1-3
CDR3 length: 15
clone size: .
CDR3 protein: CASSLSAGSGNTIYF
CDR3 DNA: TGTGCCAGCAGCTTAAGCGCCGGCTCTGGAAACACCATATATTTT

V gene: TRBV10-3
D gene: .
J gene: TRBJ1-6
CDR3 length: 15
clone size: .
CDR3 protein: CAISEAGEGRSPLHF
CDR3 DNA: TGTGCCATCAGTGAAGCGGGGGAGGGGCGGTCACCCCTCCACTTT

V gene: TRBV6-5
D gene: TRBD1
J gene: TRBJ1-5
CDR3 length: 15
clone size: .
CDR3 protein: CASSMGQGLHQPQHF
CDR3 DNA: TGTGCCAGCAGTATGGGACAGGGCCTCCATCAGCCCCAGCATTTT

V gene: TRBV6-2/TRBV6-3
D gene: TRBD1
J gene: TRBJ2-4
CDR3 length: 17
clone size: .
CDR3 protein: CASSGPDRGRAKNIQYF
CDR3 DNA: TGTGCCAGCAGTGGCCCGGACAGGGGGCGAGCCAAAAACATTCAGTACTTC

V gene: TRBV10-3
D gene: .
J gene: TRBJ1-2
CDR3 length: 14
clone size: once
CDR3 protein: CAISDGLTNYGYTF
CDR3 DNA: TGTGCCATCAGTGACGGGTTGACTAACTATGGCTACACCTTC

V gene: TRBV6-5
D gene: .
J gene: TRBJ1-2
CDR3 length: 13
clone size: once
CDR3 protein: CASSLDGPYGYTF
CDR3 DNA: TGTGCCAGCAGCCTCGACGGACCCTATGGCTACACCTTC

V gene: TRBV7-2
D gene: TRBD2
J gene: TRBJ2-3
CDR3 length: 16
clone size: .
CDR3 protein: CASSLGAGGLSDTQYF
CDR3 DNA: TGTGCCAGCAGCTTAGGCGCGGGGGGCTTGTCAGATACGCAGTATTTT

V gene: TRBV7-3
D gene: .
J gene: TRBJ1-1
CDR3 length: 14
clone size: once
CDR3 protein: CASSSTGQGTEAFF
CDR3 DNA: TGTGCCAGCAGCTCTACGGGGCAGGGCACTGAAGCTTTCTTT